The clone carrying this T cell receptor (beta chain) was found many times. The data originate from a study of blood T cell repertoires in COVID-19. Across the whole study: PBMCs, B-cell-depleted T cells, or T cells provided the cDNA or gDNA that made up the material.

Method: immunoSEQ multiplex PCR; TCRdb's copy keeps in-frame clones and lacks some. The data contain 100,000 to 150,000 clones, roughly 72% of them singletons. V was clipped by 2 bases and J by 2 bases, with 13 bases between them. Germline V gene lookup returns CDR1 SGHRS and CDR2 YFSETQ. This CDR3 is built from 16 residues. Sequencing input: peripheral blood. This rearrangement joins TRBV5-1 to TRBJ2-2; TRBD1 is a possible D gene (5 bases). This TCR came from a man aged 60 to 75 with acute or convalescent COVID-19. For the CDR3, the DNA is TGCGCCAGCAGCTTTCTAGACCAGGGCAACACCGGGGAGCTGTTTTTT. It translates to CASSFLDQGNTGELFF.